This T cell receptor beta chain is from a study of blood T cell repertoires in COVID-19. Whole-study context: Material from acute and convalescent COVID-19 was sourced from the United States, Italy and Spain. From T cells, B-cell-depleted T cells, or PBMCs came the material, which was cDNA or gDNA.

As originally analysed: Estimated nucleated cell counts came from reference gene primer amplification. Produced via immunoSEQ multiplex PCR; TCRdb's table is partial and in-frame only. D and trimming were read from the DNA, whereas the V and J calls and clone size are those reported in that table. The table has 85,000 to 130,000 clones, around four fifths seen once; the top ten hold about 5%. The TCR sequence derives from a man in his sixties with acute or convalescent COVID-19. The material sequenced was peripheral blood.

In nucleotides, the CDR3 is TGTGCCACCAGCAGAATGGACAGGGGGCTCTACGAGCAGTACTTC. This encodes CATSRMDRGLYEQYF. The chain carries TRBV15 and TRBJ2-7, with TRBD1 matching over 11 bases. Germline CDR1 LNHNV, CDR2 YYDKDF (reference sequence). Losses at the gene ends were 2 bases for V and 3 bases for J; bases not matched to a gene: 3. This CDR3 spans 15 amino acids.